The next 32 T cell receptor beta chains were all read from a single sample in a study of cytomegalovirus exposure and HLA in healthy donors. With 60 Vbeta and 13 Jbeta primers, the PCR was carried out. Profiling relied on immunoSEQ multiplex PCR, and the TCRdb table lists in-frame clones only, not all of them. The sample has about 200,000 clones; more than 65% are singletons. The sequencing input was PBMCs. These receptors all come from a girl between 5 and 17 years old in good health and CMV-seropositive.

CDR3 residues: CASSPPTGSEQYF. CDR3 DNA: TGCGCCAGCAGCCCCCCGACAGGTTCCGAGCAGTACTTC. This sequence joins TRBV4-3 and TRBJ2-7; D perhaps matches TRBD1 (6 bases). There are 13 residues in the CDR3. Between the trimmed V and J ends, which lost 4 bases and 6 bases, there was a span of 13 bases. The germline gives CDR1 LGHNA, CDR2 YSLEER.

The V gene is TRBV7-9, the J gene TRBJ1-1, with TRBD1 matching 9 bases. This CDR3 spans 14 amino acids. V dropped 6 bases and J dropped 6; count of bases not matched to a gene: 8. Looked up from germline, CDR1 is SEHNR and CDR2 is FQNEAQ (reference sequence). CDR3 coding DNA: TGTGCCAGCAGTTACAGGGGGCTTGGGGCTGAAGCTTTCTTT. Protein sequence: CASSYRGLGAEAFF.

The chain carries TRBV21-1 and TRBJ2-3; the DNA was not used to check the table's D call, TRBD1. TRBV21-1 is given as a pseudogene. The CDR3 contains 12 residues. The CDR3 here is CASSKVIDTQYF. The CDR3 DNA sequence: TGTGCCAGCAGCAAAGTCATAGATACGCAGTATTTT.

On this clone: Other DNA sequences within the sample encode an identical CDR3. In DNA form, the CDR3 reads TGCGCCAGCAGCCAAGTCCCTGGTCGGAGCGGGGCTTACGAGCAGTACTTC. It specifies CASSQVPGRSGAYEQYF. The V and J genes are TRBV4-3 and TRBJ2-7; 7 positions match TRBD2. The J segment lost 4 bases and the V segment lost 1 base, leaving 13 bases of the junction unmatched. This CDR3 region has 17 residues. Germline-derived CDR1 and CDR2 are LGHNA and YSLEER.

This rearrangement joins TRBV12-5 to TRBJ1-6; a possible D gene is TRBD1 (5 bases). V was trimmed by 5 bases and J by 5 bases, leaving 13 bases between them. CDR1 LGHNT and CDR2 FRNRAP come from the germline V gene. This CDR3 comprises 15 residues. CDR3 loop: CASGRAGGNNSPLHF. As DNA, the CDR3 is TGTGCTAGTGGTAGGGCTGGGGGGAATAATTCACCCCTCCACTTT. The full variable domain, in which reference TRBV12-5 and TRBJ1-6 provide the parts outside the CDR3, is DARVTQTPRHKVTEMGQEVTMRCQPILGHNTVFWYRQTMMQGLELLAYFRNRAPLDDSGMPKDRFSAEMPDATLATLKIQPSEPRDSAVYFCASGRAGGNNSPLHFGNGTRLTVT.

This clone has a single count. V and J are TRBV5-3 and TRBJ1-3; 8 nucleotides match TRBD1. TRBV5-3 is identified as an open reading frame with a role that is uncertain. This CDR3 comprises 15 residues. Trimming removed 4 bases from V and 2 bases from J; junction bases left unmatched: 5. The chain's CDR3 is CARSQGQEAGNTIYF. The CDR3 DNA follows: TGTGCCAGAAGCCAGGGACAGGAGGCTGGAAACACCATATATTTT.

The J gene is TRBJ1-2, the V gene TRBV5-4; tentatively, D is TRBD1 (6 bases). Trimming took off 2 bases at V and 2 bases at J, with 13 bases between the two ends. The germline CDR1 and CDR2 sequences are SGHNT and YYREEE (reference sequence). The CDR3 length is 15 residues. CDR3 protein: CASSFYGQLNYGYTF. The CDR3 bases are TGTGCCAGCAGCTTTTACGGACAGTTAAACTATGGCTACACCTTC.

V usage is TRBV11-3 and J usage is TRBJ2-5; no reliable D call. The V gene lost 5 bases and the J gene lost 1 base, with 11 bases spanning the gap. Germline CDR1 is SGHNT and CDR2 is YENEEA. The CDR3 runs 14 residues. CDR3 bases: TGTGCCAGCAGCCCCCACACAAGCCAAGAGACCCAGTACTTC. Translated, it gives CASSPHTSQETQYF. Drawing the rest from reference TRBV11-3 and TRBJ2-5, the complete variable domain is EAGVVQSPRYKIIEKKQPVAFWCNPISGHNTLYWYLQNLGQGPELLIRYENEEAVDDSQLPKDRFSAERLKGVDSTLKIQPAELGDSAVYLCASSPHTSQETQYFGPGTRLLVL.

Remarks on this clone: The same CDR3 also results from other DNA sequences found in this sample. This sequence joins TRBV6-6 and TRBJ2-5, with a weak D call TRBD2 (7 bases). Germline CDR1 and CDR2: MNHNY and SVGAGI (reference sequence). The CDR3 is 14 residues long. V dropped 3 bases and J dropped 1 base, with 9 bases sitting between them. The CDR3 protein is CASSYRGAQETQYF. CDR3 in DNA: TGTGCCAGCAGTTATCGGGGGGCCCAAGAGACCCAGTACTTC.

The chain recombines TRBV10-2 with TRBJ1-1; possibly TRBD1 for D (5 bases). CDR3 size: 10 residues. Trimming stripped 7 bases from V and 6 bases from J, with 6 bases between. The germline V gene has CDR1 WSHSY and CDR2 SAAADI. The CDR3 loop is CASKGAEAFF. As DNA, the CDR3 is TGCGCCAGCAAAGGGGCTGAAGCTTTCTTT.

For this clone: Relative to the germline gene, one junction end is altered; a read error may explain this. The chain combines TRBV10-3 with TRBJ1-1, with D unclear. Germline V gene lookup returns CDR1 ENHRY and CDR2 SYGVKD. CDR3 length equals 12 residues. For the CDR3, the DNA is TGTGCCATCAGTGATTACAACAGTGAAGCTTTCTTT. It is translated as CAISDYNSEAFF.

The CDR3 sequence: CASSFPVRLAGLSSYNEQFF. The CDR3 nucleotides are TGTGCCAGCAGCTTTCCGGTGAGACTAGCGGGGTTAAGCTCCTACAATGAGCAGTTCTTC. The chain links TRBV11-3 to TRBJ2-1, with TRBD2 identical over 11 bases. Germline CDR1 and CDR2: SGHNT and YENEEA. The junction had 13 bases not matched to a gene; V was cut back by 3 bases and J by 0 bases. This CDR3 region has 20 residues.

The V and J genes are TRBV10-3 and TRBJ2-3; 7 bases are shared with TRBD2. After removal of 5 bases from V and 3 bases from J, the junction contained 8 bases not matched to a gene. This CDR3 is built from 15 residues. CDR1 is ENHRY, CDR2 SYGVKD, per germline. CDR3 region: CAISSSGVETDTQYF. The CDR3 bases are TGTGCCATCAGTTCCAGCGGGGTTGAAACAGATACGCAGTATTTT.

The rearrangement uses TRBV5-4 and TRBJ2-4; D is perhaps TRBD2 (6 bases). Germline V lookup: CDR1 SGHNT, CDR2 YYREEE (reference sequence). Trimming cost V 0 bases and J 7 bases, with 17 bases left between them. The CDR3 is made up of 16 amino acids. The CDR3 reads CASSLETTRGYNIQYF. The DNA for the CDR3 is TGTGCCAGCAGCTTGGAGACGACTAGGGGATATAACATTCAGTACTTC.

The chain is built from TRBV10-3 and TRBJ2-1, with 11 bases matching TRBD2. The germline V gene encodes CDR1 ENHRY and CDR2 SYGVKD. This CDR3 contains 15 residues. Trimming took 4 bases from V and 7 from J; bases not matched to a gene: 6. Here the CDR3 DNA reads TGTGCCATCAGTGTAAGTGGGACTAGCGGTAATGAGCAGTTCTTC. This codes for CAISVSGTSGNEQFF.

This clone occurred a few times. The chain links TRBV4-1 to TRBJ2-7; a possible D gene is TRBD2 (5 bases). Germline values: CDR1 MGHRA, CDR2 YSYEKL. Trimming stripped 1 base from V and 0 bases from J, with 10 bases between. This CDR3 has 15 residues. In DNA form, the CDR3 reads TGCGCCAGCAGCCAAGGGACTTCCCTCTCCTACGAGCAGTACTTC. This encodes CASSQGTSLSYEQYF.

The chain is built from TRBV5-6 and TRBJ1-2; D unclear. Germline V gene sequence: CDR1 SGHDT, CDR2 YYEEEE. The CDR3 length is 12 residues. Trimming cost V 4 bases and J 6 bases, with 10 bases left between them. DNA for the CDR3: TGTGCCAGCAGCGAACGAGGGCATGGCTACACCTTC. Its translation is CASSERGHGYTF.

This clone was detected a few times. The rearrangement joins TRBV27 to TRBJ2-7; 9 bases match TRBD1. V lost 7 bases to trimming and J lost 0 bases; unmatched junction nucleotides: 4. CDR3 length equals 14 residues. CDR1 and CDR2 from the germline V gene are MNHEY and SMNVEV (reference sequence). CDR3 DNA: TGTGCCAGCAAAGGACAGGGGAACTCCTACGAGCAGTACTTC. Protein product: CASKGQGNSYEQYF.

The chain carries TRBV6-1 and TRBJ2-7; 8 nucleotides line up with TRBD2. Unmatched junction bases numbered 6, after V lost 6 bases and J lost 2 bases. In germline, CDR1 is MNHNS, CDR2 SASEGT. CDR3 length: 14 amino acids. Here the CDR3 reads CASRREGNAYEQYF. The CDR3 nucleotides are TGTGCCAGCAGACGGGAGGGGAATGCCTACGAGCAGTACTTC.

V is TRBV13 and J is TRBJ2-5; the D gene is possibly TRBD2 (6 bases). The DNA matches TRBJ2-7 better at its end, which makes the J call doubtful. The CDR3 is made up of 15 amino acids. Per the germline V gene, CDR1 is PRHDT and CDR2 is FYEKMQ (reference sequence). Here the CDR3 DNA reads TGTGCCAGCAGCCCCCTCCGGGACTCCTCCTACGAGCAGTACTTC. Protein sequence: CASSPLRDSSYEQYF.

The chain combines TRBV19 with TRBJ2-2, with 7 bases identical to TRBD1. Germline V lookup: CDR1 LNHDA, CDR2 SQIVND (reference sequence). V dropped 10 bases and J dropped 5; count of bases not matched to a gene: 10. The CDR3 spans 14 residues. CDR3 sequence reads: CATRLGGRTGELFF. CDR3 nucleotide sequence: TGTGCCACCCGGCTAGGGGGCCGGACCGGGGAGCTGTTTTTT.

The chain uses TRBV5-6 and TRBJ1-6; D gene uncertain. Germline V gene lookup returns CDR1 SGHDT and CDR2 YYEEEE. Trimming left V 5 bases short and J 5 bases short, with 11 bases between. The CDR3 extends over 14 amino acids. CDR3 sequence: CASSLQSHNSPLHF. DNA for the CDR3: TGTGCCAGCAGTTTACAGTCCCATAATTCACCCCTCCACTTT.

V gene TRBV5-6 combines with J gene TRBJ2-3, with 10 bases matching TRBD2. V was clipped by 0 bases and J by 5 bases; unmatched bases: 9. Germline V CDR1 and CDR2: SGHDT, YYEEEE. The CDR3 extends over 17 amino acids. CDR3 amino acids: CASSLDPSGGYGDTQYF. CDR3 bases: TGTGCCAGCAGCTTGGACCCTAGCGGGGGCTATGGAGATACGCAGTATTTT.

This clone came up a few times. The chain joins TRBV4-2 to TRBJ2-7, with 10 bases lining up with TRBD2. The J segment lost 3 bases and the V segment lost 0 bases, leaving 5 bases of the junction unmatched. Germline CDR1 LGHNA, CDR2 YNFKEQ. The CDR3 consists of 16 residues. The CDR3 region has the DNA TGTGCCAGCAGCCAAGAGGGAACTAGCGGGAACTACGAGCAGTACTTC. Its translation: CASSQEGTSGNYEQYF.

The gene calls are TRBV5-4 and TRBJ2-3; 11 bases are shared with TRBD2. The trim removed 5 bases at V and 6 bases at J, leaving 8 bases unmatched. This CDR3 comprises 15 residues. Per the germline V gene, CDR1 is SGHNT and CDR2 is YYREEE (reference sequence). The CDR3 DNA is TGTGCCAGCAGGGTTAGCGGGGGGGCCAGGGATACGCAGTATTTT. Amino acids: CASRVSGGARDTQYF.

The V and J genes are TRBV11-3 and TRBJ2-1, with D possibly TRBD2 on 6 matching bases. The V gene lost 1 base and the J gene lost 1 base, with 8 bases spanning the gap. Germline CDR1 is SGHNT and CDR2 is YENEEA. The CDR3 is 15 amino acids. CDR3 nucleotides: TGTGCCAGCAGCTTAGGCGGGGAATCCTACAATGAGCAGTTCTTC. It specifies CASSLGGESYNEQFF.

DNA of the CDR3: TGTGCCAGCAGCTTGGGGCCCTCGGGGAGCGGGGGAGAGACCCAGTACTTC. Its protein product is CASSLGPSGSGGETQYF. This chain connects TRBV5-4 to TRBJ2-5, with TRBD2 matching 8 bases. The CDR3 covers 17 residues. Germline assignment: CDR1 SGHNT and CDR2 YYREEE (reference sequence). V was clipped by 0 bases and J by 4 bases; unmatched bases: 11.

This chain connects TRBV6-1 to TRBJ1-1, with D hard to call. The V end was cut by 2 bases, the J end by 2 bases, with 9 bases between. The CDR3 runs to 14 residues. The germline V gene encodes CDR1 MNHNS and CDR2 SASEGT. The CDR3 is CASSESRGNTEAFF. The DNA for the CDR3 is TGTGCCAGCAGTGAAAGTCGAGGCAACACTGAAGCTTTCTTT.

V usage is TRBV11-3 and J usage is TRBJ2-2; tentative D call: TRBD2 (5 bases). The V and J ends lost 5 bases and 3 bases respectively, with 13 bases between them. Germline-derived CDR1 and CDR2 are SGHNT and YENEEA. The CDR3 runs 15 residues. CDR3 region: CASSPSRLYTGELFF. DNA for the CDR3: TGTGCCAGCAGCCCTTCCCGACTATACACCGGGGAGCTGTTTTTT.

This clone was seen a single time. The chain carries TRBV27 and TRBJ2-2; the match to TRBD1 covers 8 bases. The CDR3 runs 15 residues. V lost 6 bases and J lost 2; bases outside the gene matches: 5. Germline CDR1 is MNHEY and CDR2 is SMNVEV (reference sequence). CDR3 DNA sequence: TGTGCCAGCAGAAGCAGGGGGCCAAACACCGGGGAGCTGTTTTTT. It yields the protein CASRSRGPNTGELFF.

This clone was seen more than once but under ten times. The chain couples TRBV27 to TRBJ2-3; tentative D call: TRBD2 (7 bases). This CDR3 has 15 amino acids. Trimming pared 7 bases from V and 2 bases from J, leaving 16 bases between. Germline V CDR1 and CDR2: MNHEY, SMNVEV (reference sequence). The CDR3 DNA is TGTGCCAGCACTAAACGGGGGGCCCACACAGATACGCAGTATTTT. It yields the protein CASTKRGAHTDTQYF.

The rearrangement links TRBV18 to TRBJ1-1; D not certain. Germline values: CDR1 KGHSH, CDR2 LQKENI. This CDR3 is 14 amino acids long. V gave up 2 bases and J gave up 2 bases, with 9 bases separating them. CDR3 residues: CASSPGLFNTEAFF. CDR3 coding DNA: TGTGCCAGCTCACCAGGACTCTTCAACACTGAAGCTTTCTTT.